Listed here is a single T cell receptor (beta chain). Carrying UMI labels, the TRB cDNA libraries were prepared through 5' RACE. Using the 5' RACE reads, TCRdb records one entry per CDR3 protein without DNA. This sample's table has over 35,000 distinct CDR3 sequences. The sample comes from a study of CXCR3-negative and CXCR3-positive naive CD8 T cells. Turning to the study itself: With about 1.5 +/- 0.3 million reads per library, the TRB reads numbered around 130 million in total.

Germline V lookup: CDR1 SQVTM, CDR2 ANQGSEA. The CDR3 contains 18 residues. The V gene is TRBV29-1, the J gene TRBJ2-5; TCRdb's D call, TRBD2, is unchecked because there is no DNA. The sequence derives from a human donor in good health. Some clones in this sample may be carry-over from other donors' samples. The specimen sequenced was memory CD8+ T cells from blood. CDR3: CSVEGVASGEYLQETQYF.